The clone carrying this T cell receptor beta chain was detected only once. The antigen remains unidentified. Some clones are missing from TCRdb's copy, which holds only in-frame ones; the method was immunoSEQ multiplex PCR. Altogether around 90,000 clones are present, around 90% being singletons, with the ten largest covering around 5.2%. These data belong to a study of T cell responses to AZD1222 COVID-19 vaccine. The study, taken as a whole, reports: In a largely white British group with more females than males, clonal diversity was possibly underestimated. Variant regions that are unmutated are reportedly the target of nearly half of spike-specific TCRs. The repertoires were collected only after the peak T cell response. It was only a handful of AZD1222 recipients who were seropositive at baseline.

The length of the CDR3 is 15 residues. Germline assignment: CDR1 KGHSH and CDR2 LQKENI. V was shortened by 3 bases and J by 0 bases, with 11 bases between the two germline ends. The sequence derives from an adult in good health. This chain joins TRBV18 and TRBJ1-1, with D perhaps matching TRBD1 (5 bases). Source: peripheral blood, taken on day 0 of MenACWY control vaccination. CDR3 in amino acids: CASSPPGRMNTEAFF. DNA of the CDR3: TGTGCCAGCTCACCTCCGGGACGGATGAACACTGAAGCTTTCTTT.